One and the same sample provided the 32 T cell receptor beta chains below, sequenced in a study of T-cell memory formation after mild COVID-19. In TCRdb, the 5' RACE reads were re-called with MiXCR into one record per CDR3 protein. The sample has approximately 300,000 distinct CDR3 sequences; roughly 15% are singletons. The specimen was PBMCs or a T cell subset sorted from them (not recorded which). The receptors originated from a man between 18 and 35 years old who had mild COVID-19 (a few samples of this study predate the infection). Cell type and time point are not known.

This clonotype came up many times. The chain uses TRBV5-5 and TRBJ2-7; D unresolved. V was cut by 5 bases and J by 1 base, with 7 bases left in between. The CDR3 length is 12 residues. Germline V gene lookup returns CDR1 SGHKS and CDR2 YYEKEE (reference sequence). The CDR3 DNA reads as TGTGCCAGCAGGGGTTCTTCCTACGAGCAGTACTTC. Translation: CASRGSSYEQYF. The complete variable domain, with remaining parts taken from reference TRBV5-5 and TRBJ2-7, reads DAGVTQSPTHLIKTRGQQVTLRCSPISGHKSVSWYQQVLGQGPQFIFQYYEKEERGRGNFPDRFSARQFPNYSSELNVNALLLGDSALYLCASRGSSYEQYFGPGTRLTVT.

This clonotype was found a few times. The chain couples TRBV6-6 to TRBJ1-4, with D perhaps TRBD1 (5 bases). This CDR3 comprises 16 residues. Trimming removed 4 bases from V and 7 bases from J, with 19 bases in between. Per germline, CDR1 MNHNY and CDR2 SVGAGI (reference sequence). Here the CDR3 reads CASSWGDNLGGEKLFF. The CDR3 nucleotides are TGTGCCAGCAGTTGGGGGGATAATTTGGGAGGTGAAAAACTGTTTTTT.

This clonotype was counted between two and nine times. This rearrangement joins TRBV7-6 to TRBJ1-1; TRBD1 aligns across 11 bases. This CDR3 comprises 16 residues. Per germline, CDR1 SGHVS and CDR2 FNYEAQ. The V gene end was trimmed by 5 bases and the J gene end by 2 bases; junction bases not matched to a gene: 7. CDR3 protein: CASSEVGQGGNTEAFF. The DNA for the CDR3 is TGTGCCAGCAGCGAGGTGGGACAGGGGGGAAACACTGAAGCTTTCTTT.

This clonotype was seen many times. The chain joins TRBV20-1 to TRBJ2-5, with TRBD1 matching over 7 bases. The CDR3 spans 13 residues. The trim removed 5 bases at V and 3 bases at J, leaving 6 bases unmatched. CDR1 and CDR2 (germline): DFQATT, SNEGSKA (reference sequence). The CDR3 nucleotides read TGCAGTGCTCCACGACAGGGCGAAGAGACCCAGTACTTC. This sequence encodes CSAPRQGEETQYF.

This clonotype was observed a few times. V gene TRBV6-2 or TRBV6-3 combines with J gene TRBJ2-7; 8 positions match TRBD1. CDR3 length: 12 residues. The junction had 3 bases not matched to a gene; V was cut back by 5 bases and J by 6 bases. The V gene's germline CDR1 is MNHEY and CDR2 SVGEGT. The CDR3 nucleotides are TGTGCCAGCAGTACGGACAGGGTCGAGCAGTACTTC. Translating it yields CASSTDRVEQYF.

This clonotype has only a few counts. The chain uses TRBV12-3 or TRBV12-4 and TRBJ2-2, with 11 nucleotides matching TRBD2. The CDR3 extends over 15 amino acids. J gave up 7 bases and V 1 base, and 2 bases lay outside the gene matches. The CDR3 loop reads CASSLVLAGGGELFF. In nucleotides, the CDR3 is TGTGCCAGCAGTTTAGTCCTAGCGGGGGGCGGGGAGCTGTTTTTT.

The chain carries TRBV12-3 or TRBV12-4 and TRBJ1-1; D not certain. CDR3 length: 11 amino acids. Trimming took off 3 bases at V and 10 bases at J, with 9 bases between the two ends. The CDR3 sequence is CASSFYGIAFF. In DNA form, the CDR3 reads TGTGCCAGCAGTTTCTACGGGATAGCTTTCTTT.

A few counts support this clonotype. The chain is built from TRBV27 and TRBJ2-7; D is unclear. Germline CDR1 and CDR2: MNHEY and SMNVEV (reference sequence). V dropped 5 bases and J dropped 2 bases, with 16 bases sitting between them. CDR3 length: 15 amino acids. Here the CDR3 DNA reads TGTGCCAGCAGTCCCGCCCCCCGGGCTGCCTACGAGCAGTACTTC. Its translation is CASSPAPRAAYEQYF.

Only a few counts were recorded for this clonotype. The J gene is TRBJ1-2, the V gene TRBV3-1; D remains ambiguous. Trimming removed 1 base at V and 3 bases at J, with 9 bases between. This CDR3 spans 14 amino acids. CDR1 LGHDT and CDR2 YNNKEL come from the germline V gene (reference sequence). Here the CDR3 reads CASSQVGRHYGYTF. The CDR3 DNA reads as TGTGCCAGCAGCCAAGTTGGTAGGCACTATGGCTACACCTTC.

J is TRBJ2-5 and V is TRBV4-3; TRBD1 or TRBD2 may be the D gene (5 bases each). The germline V gene encodes CDR1 LGHNA and CDR2 YSLEER. With 3 bases removed from V and 6 bases from J, the gap between germline ends came to 14 bases. The CDR3 is 14 residues long. The CDR3 loop reads CASSHRDVRKTQYF. The CDR3 nucleotides are TGCGCCAGCAGCCACCGGGACGTTCGTAAGACCCAGTACTTC.

This clonotype was found a few times. The chain carries TRBV20-1 and TRBJ2-3, with a tentative D call TRBD1 (6 bases). Looked up from germline, CDR1 is DFQATT and CDR2 is SNEGSKA (reference sequence). The ends were cut back, 4 bases at V and 1 base at J, with 12 bases in the middle. This CDR3 contains 14 residues. In DNA form, the CDR3 reads TGCAGTGCTACCGACAGGTTCGGCACAGATACGCAGTATTTT. Its protein is CSATDRFGTDTQYF.

This clonotype occurred many times. This chain uses TRBV9 with TRBJ1-6; D ambiguous. V was pared by 2 bases and J by 7 bases, with 7 bases between. CDR1 and CDR2 (germline): SGDLS, YYNGEE. The length of the CDR3 is 13 residues. The CDR3 coding sequence is TGTGCCAGCAGCGTGCGACTGAATTCACCCCTCCACTTT. Translated: CASSVRLNSPLHF.

This clonotype was observed at least ten times. The rearrangement joins TRBV12-3 or TRBV12-4 to TRBJ2-1; 8 bases match TRBD1. J lost 7 bases, V lost 4 bases, and 6 bases had no gene match. This CDR3 contains 14 residues. This CDR3 reads CASSSRDRTNEQFF. DNA for the CDR3: TGTGCCAGCAGTTCCCGGGACAGGACTAATGAGCAGTTCTTC.

Only a few counts were recorded for this clonotype. J is TRBJ1-1 and V is TRBV7-9, with unresolved D. The V end was cut by 2 bases, the J end by 1 base, with 8 bases between. Germline-derived CDR1 and CDR2 are SEHNR and FQNEAQ (reference sequence). The CDR3 covers 14 residues. CDR3 DNA: TGTGCCAGCAGCTTACACAGCCAGAACACTGAAGCTTTCTTT. Translation: CASSLHSQNTEAFF.

V usage is TRBV5-5 and J usage is TRBJ2-3; D unclear. This CDR3 region has 14 residues. Germline V lookup: CDR1 SGHKS, CDR2 YYEKEE (reference sequence). Trimming shortened V by 4 bases and J by 1 base, and 10 bases separated the two germline ends. The CDR3 protein is CASSLLVRTDTQYF. CDR3 in DNA: TGTGCCAGCAGCCTCCTAGTACGCACAGATACGCAGTATTTT.

Only a few counts were recorded for this clonotype. The chain combines TRBV20-1 with TRBJ2-7; D is ambiguous. Germline V lookup: CDR1 DFQATT, CDR2 SNEGSKA (reference sequence). The CDR3 consists of 13 residues. Trimming stripped 3 bases from V and 0 bases from J, with 9 bases between. CDR3: CSASRSNSYEQYF. CDR3 sequence (DNA): TGCAGTGCTAGTAGGTCCAACTCCTACGAGCAGTACTTC.

V is TRBV7-3 and J is TRBJ2-3, with 8 bases lining up with TRBD1. Germline CDR1 reads SGHTA; CDR2 reads FQGTGA. Losses at the gene ends were 6 bases for V and 2 bases for J; bases not matched to a gene: 7. This CDR3 spans 15 amino acids. The CDR3, as DNA: TGTGCCAGCAGGGCACCGGGACAGGACACAGATACGCAGTATTTT. Its translation: CASRAPGQDTDTQYF.

The chain is built from TRBV12-3 or TRBV12-4 and TRBJ2-3; D may correspond to TRBD1 or TRBD2 (5 bases each). There are 15 residues in the CDR3. Trimming took off 6 bases at V and 0 bases at J, with 13 bases between the two ends. As DNA, the CDR3 is TGTGCCAGCAGGGGGGACCTCGCTAGCACAGATACGCAGTATTTT. It codes for CASRGDLASTDTQYF.

The chain carries TRBV2 and TRBJ2-7, with a tentative D call TRBD1 (6 bases). V was trimmed by 7 bases and J by 2 bases, leaving 15 bases between them. The CDR3 length is 14 residues. Germline assignment: CDR1 SNHLY and CDR2 FYNNEI. The CDR3 DNA reads as TGTGCCAGCAAAGTTGGACAGAGTGCCTACGAGCAGTACTTC. Residues: CASKVGQSAYEQYF.

This clonotype has only a few counts. The chain links TRBV18 to TRBJ2-4, with D uncertain. CDR3 length: 20 amino acids. The V gene's germline CDR1 is KGHSH and CDR2 LQKENI. V shed 6 bases and J shed 1 base, with 28 bases lying between them. The CDR3 protein is CASSERSGSGRWAAKNIQYF. The CDR3 DNA sequence: TGTGCCAGCTCCGAACGGTCAGGTTCCGGACGGTGGGCCGCCAAAAACATTCAGTACTTC.

The chain recombines TRBV7-9 with TRBJ2-2; D not certain. V was pared by 0 bases and J by 12 bases, with 8 bases between. Germline V lookup: CDR1 SEHNR, CDR2 FQNEAQ (reference sequence). The CDR3 runs to 12 residues. The CDR3 protein is CASSLAQGQLFF. CDR3 bases: TGTGCCAGCAGCTTAGCGCAAGGGCAGCTGTTTTTT.

This clonotype was counted only a few times. The chain employs TRBV4-2 and TRBJ2-5, with 11 bases aligning to TRBD2. CDR3 size: 15 residues. Germline CDR1 LGHNA, CDR2 YNFKEQ. J was trimmed by 5 bases and V by 4 bases; bases with no gene match: 6. The CDR3 DNA sequence: TGTGCCAGCAGCCCGTTAGCGGGGGGGAAGGAGACCCAGTACTTC. Encoded protein: CASSPLAGGKETQYF.

Only a few counts were recorded for this clonotype. This chain uses TRBV3-1 with TRBJ2-6; D is unclear. The germline V gene has CDR1 LGHDT and CDR2 YNNKEL (reference sequence). The CDR3 loop spans 17 amino acids. Trimming left V 3 bases short and J 1 base short, with 13 bases between. The CDR3 DNA is TGTGCCAGCAGCCACCCCTGGACGGCTTCTGGGGCCAACGTCCTGACTTTC. Its protein is CASSHPWTASGANVLTF.

This sequence joins TRBV4-1 and TRBJ1-5, with 7 bases matching TRBD1. The CDR3 spans 15 residues. J was trimmed by 7 bases and V by 4 bases; bases with no gene match: 10. The germline CDR1 and CDR2 sequences are MGHRA and YSYEKL. The CDR3 nucleotides are TGCGCCAGCAGCCCTCGGGACAGTCTGGACCAGCCCCAGCATTTT. It specifies CASSPRDSLDQPQHF.

This chain connects TRBV10-3 to TRBJ1-2; 8 bases are a match to TRBD1. V lost 5 bases to trimming and J lost 2 bases; unmatched junction nucleotides: 13. The CDR3 contains 17 residues. CDR1 is ENHRY and CDR2 is SYGVKD in the germline V gene. CDR3 bases: TGTGCCATCAGTAGCGGGACAGGACAGCTGGGGAACTATGGCTACACCTTC. Encoded protein: CAISSGTGQLGNYGYTF.

The table lists this clonotype with a few counts. This chain links TRBV9 with TRBJ2-5, with 10 bases lining up with TRBD1. V was clipped by 0 bases and J by 5 bases; unmatched bases: 10. The CDR3 is 17 amino acids. Germline CDR1 and CDR2: SGDLS and YYNGEE. CDR3 region: CASSVGGRQGAQETQYF. For the CDR3, the DNA is TGTGCCAGCAGCGTAGGGGGCCGACAGGGGGCGCAGGAGACCCAGTACTTC.

This clonotype was counted many times. J is TRBJ2-1 and V is TRBV7-2; D is perhaps TRBD2 (5 bases). The CDR3 covers 12 residues. Trimming cost V 5 bases and J 10 bases, with 12 bases left between them. CDR1 and CDR2 (germline): SGHTA, FQGNSA. The CDR3, as DNA: TGTGCCAGCAGCATCAGCGACTACGAGCAGTTCTTC. Its protein is CASSISDYEQFF.

This clonotype was recorded at least ten times. In DNA form, the CDR3 reads TGTGCCAGTAGTGGGACTAGCGGGGATTACAATGAGCAGTTCTTC. Its protein is CASSGTSGDYNEQFF. The genes are TRBV19 and TRBJ2-1, with 13 bases that match TRBD2. This CDR3 contains 15 residues. Germline values: CDR1 LNHDA, CDR2 SQIVND (reference sequence). After removal of 5 bases from V and 4 bases from J, the junction contained 2 bases not matched to a gene.

This clonotype was picked up a small number of times. This chain links TRBV12-3 or TRBV12-4 with TRBJ1-2, with TRBD1 identical over 9 bases. J gave up 6 bases and V 4 bases, and 6 bases lay outside the gene matches. The CDR3 runs 14 residues. Here the CDR3 DNA reads TGTGCCAGCAGTTACAGGGGGCGTTCTGATGGCTACACCTTC. It encodes CASSYRGRSDGYTF.

This clonotype was picked up a small number of times. The rearrangement links TRBV19 to TRBJ2-7; D is undetermined. V lost 8 bases and J lost 4, with 15 bases in between. Germline V gene sequence: CDR1 LNHDA, CDR2 SQIVND (reference sequence). This CDR3 spans 13 amino acids. CDR3 sequence reads: CASSRQHEYEQYV. Here the CDR3 DNA reads TGTGCCAGTTCTCGACAACATGAATACGAGCAGTACGTC.

In this sample, this clonotype turned up a few times. This rearrangement joins TRBV4-3 to TRBJ2-1; D unresolved. From germline, CDR1 is LGHNA and CDR2 YSLEER. V was cut by 0 bases and J by 7 bases, with 10 bases left in between. The CDR3 totals 14 residues. In nucleotides, the CDR3 is TGCGCCAGCAGCCAAGATCTGGGGAAGAATGAGCAGTTCTTC. Its protein is CASSQDLGKNEQFF.

This clonotype was picked up many times. The chain carries TRBV19 and TRBJ1-5; TRBD1 might be the D (6 bases). The V gene lost 5 bases and the J gene lost 3 bases, with 17 bases spanning the gap. CDR1 and CDR2 from the germline V gene are LNHDA and SQIVND (reference sequence). The CDR3 contains 16 residues. CDR3 nucleotide sequence: TGTGCCAGTAGTCAAAGGGGTGGACAGATCAATCAGCCCCAGCATTTT. It yields the protein CASSQRGGQINQPQHF.